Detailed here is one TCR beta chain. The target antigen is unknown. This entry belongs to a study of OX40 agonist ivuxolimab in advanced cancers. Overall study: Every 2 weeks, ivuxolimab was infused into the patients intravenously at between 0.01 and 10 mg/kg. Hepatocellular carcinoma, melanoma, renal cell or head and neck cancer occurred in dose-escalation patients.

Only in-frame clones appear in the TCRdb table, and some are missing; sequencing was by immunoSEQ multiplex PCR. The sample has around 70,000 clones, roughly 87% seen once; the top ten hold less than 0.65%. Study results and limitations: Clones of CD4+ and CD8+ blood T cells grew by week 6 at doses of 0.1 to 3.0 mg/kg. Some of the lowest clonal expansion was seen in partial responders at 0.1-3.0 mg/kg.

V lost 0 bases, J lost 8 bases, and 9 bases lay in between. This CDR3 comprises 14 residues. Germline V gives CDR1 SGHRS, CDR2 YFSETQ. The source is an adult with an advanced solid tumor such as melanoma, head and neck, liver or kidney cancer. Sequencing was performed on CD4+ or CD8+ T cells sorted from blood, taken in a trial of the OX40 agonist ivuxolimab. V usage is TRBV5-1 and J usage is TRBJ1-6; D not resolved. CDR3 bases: TGCGCCAGCAGCTTGGTACAAGAGGATTCACCCCTCCACTTT. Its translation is CASSLVQEDSPLHF. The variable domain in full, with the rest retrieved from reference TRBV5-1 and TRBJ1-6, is KAGVTQTPRYLIKTRGQQVTLSCSPISGHRSVSWYQQTPGQGLQFLFEYFSETQRNKGNFPGRFSGRQFSNSRSEMNVSTLELGDSALYLCASSLVQEDSPLHFGNGTRLTVT.